A single sample is the source of the 11 T cell receptor beta chains below, sequenced in a study of cytomegalovirus exposure and HLA in healthy donors. The PCR employed 60 Vbeta primers together with 13 Jbeta primers. Libraries were prepared by immunoSEQ multiplex PCR; TCRdb keeps only in-frame clonotypes and omits some of them. The top ten clones hold 7.5% to 9.5% of a sample with about 98,000 clones, more than 60% of them seen once. Material for sequencing was PBMCs. These receptor sequences come from a human donor in good health.

The sample holds a few counts of this clone. V and J are TRBV4-2 and TRBJ1-1, with a weak D call TRBD1 (6 bases). Germline CDR1 reads LGHNA; CDR2 reads YNFKEQ. The CDR3 length is 15 residues. V dropped 5 bases and J dropped 1 base, with 14 bases sitting between them. The CDR3 DNA follows: TGTGCCAGCAGCATCCAGCCGACAGGGAACACTGAAGCTTTCTTT. Translated: CASSIQPTGNTEAFF.

This clone was seen once. V gene TRBV6-1 combines with J gene TRBJ1-5; weak D call: TRBD1 (6 bases). This CDR3 spans 15 amino acids. With 5 bases removed from V and 4 bases from J, the gap between germline ends came to 15 bases. Germline-derived CDR1 and CDR2 are MNHNS and SASEGT. CDR3 loop: CASSPTGTPNQPQHF. The CDR3 nucleotides are TGTGCCAGCAGTCCAACAGGGACCCCGAATCAGCCCCAGCATTTT.

This clone has just one count. V is TRBV6-5 and J is TRBJ1-2; possibly TRBD1 for D (5 bases). V lost 1 base and J 4 bases, leaving 7 bases between the germline ends. CDR3 length: 13 residues. Germline CDR1 MNHEY, CDR2 SVGAGI. This chain's CDR3 is CASSYFGGYGYTF. The DNA for the CDR3 is TGTGCCAGCAGTTACTTCGGGGGCTATGGCTACACCTTC.

In nucleotides, the CDR3 is TGTGCCAGCAGCGAACCGACTAGCGGGAGTTACGAGCAGTACTTC. Amino acids: CASSEPTSGSYEQYF. This chain joins TRBV7-2 and TRBJ2-7; 12 bases fit TRBD2. V was clipped by 5 bases and J by 4 bases; unmatched bases: 6. Germline V lookup: CDR1 SGHTA, CDR2 FQGNSA. This CDR3 has 15 residues.

This chain links TRBV14 with TRBJ2-5, with 8 nucleotides matching TRBD2. There are 13 residues in the CDR3. Germline loops: CDR1 SGHDN, CDR2 FVKESK. The J segment lost 9 bases and the V segment lost 7 bases, leaving 10 bases of the junction unmatched. The CDR3 DNA follows: TGTGCCAGCAAGGGGACTAGTTGGTCTCCCCAGTACTTC. As protein: CASKGTSWSPQYF. The variable domain in full, completed from reference TRBV14 and TRBJ2-5, reads EAGVTQFPSHSVIEKGQTVTLRCDPISGHDNLYWYRRVMGKEIKFLLHFVKESKQDESGMPNNRFLAERTGGTYSTLKVQPAELEDSGVYFCASKGTSWSPQYFGPGTRLLVL.

The gene calls are TRBV7-2 and TRBJ2-7; 8 nucleotides agree with TRBD2. V was clipped by 2 bases and J by 5 bases; unmatched bases: 14. Looked up from germline, CDR1 is SGHTA and CDR2 is FQGNSA. This CDR3 has 17 residues. The CDR3 DNA reads TGTGCCAGCAGCTTATTCCCGTTGAGTAGCGGGACCCACGAGCAGTACTTC. Its protein product is CASSLFPLSSGTHEQYF.

This clone occurred a few times. The rearrangement links TRBV5-4 to TRBJ1-2, with a possible D match to TRBD1 (5 bases). Germline lookup yields CDR1 SGHNT and CDR2 YYREEE (reference sequence). Trimming removed 2 bases from V and 7 bases from J, with 12 bases in between. The CDR3 contains 13 residues. CDR3: CASSLQVMGGYTF. CDR3 coding DNA: TGTGCCAGCAGCTTACAGGTTATGGGTGGCTACACCTTC.

The chain links TRBV2 to TRBJ1-5, with 7 bases lining up with TRBD1. Germline loops: CDR1 SNHLY, CDR2 FYNNEI. The junction had 7 bases not matched to a gene; V was cut back by 4 bases and J by 4 bases. CDR3 length: 15 amino acids. The CDR3 sequence is CASSARRGRNQPQHF. CDR3 nucleotides: TGTGCCAGCAGTGCGCGGAGGGGGCGGAATCAGCCCCAGCATTTT.

This clone was recorded once. V is TRBV7-9 and J is TRBJ1-2; D call uncertain. CDR3 length: 14 amino acids. Germline loops: CDR1 SEHNR, CDR2 FQNEAQ (reference sequence). Trimming took 5 bases from V and 2 from J, leaving 12 bases between them. As DNA, the CDR3 is TGTGCCAGCAGCGCCCGGTGGGAGAACTATGGCTACACCTTC. This sequence encodes CASSARWENYGYTF.

The DNA of the CDR3 is TGTGCCAGCAGTTCCACAGGGGGCCGTGGCTACACCTTC. Protein product: CASSSTGGRGYTF. The rearrangement uses TRBV27 and TRBJ1-2, with 9 bases fitting TRBD1. V gave up 4 bases and J gave up 7 bases; unmatched junction bases: 4. Per the germline V gene, CDR1 is MNHEY and CDR2 is SMNVEV (reference sequence). The CDR3 contains 13 residues.

This clone has a handful of counts. V is TRBV5-1 and J is TRBJ1-5; D perhaps matches TRBD1 (5 bases). Germline V gene data show CDR1 as SGHRS and CDR2 as YFSETQ. V was pared by 0 bases and J by 3 bases, with 10 bases between. This CDR3 spans 15 amino acids. CDR3 DNA sequence: TGCGCCAGCAGCTTGGCAGGGTACACCAATCAGCCCCAGCATTTT. Translated, it gives CASSLAGYTNQPQHF.